Sequencing of this T cell receptor (beta chain) was carried out in a study of T cells in Graves' hyperthyroidism and ophthalmopathy. This clonotype occurred a few times. Its antigen is undetermined. From RNA transcripts, TCR beta CDR3 regions were amplified. TCR CDR3 regions were first amplified by RT-PCR with HTBI primers. MiXCR, run by TCRdb on the multiplex PCR reads, gives a single entry per CDR3 protein. The sample contains about 260,000 distinct CDR3 sequences, about 20% of which appear only once. Study-level findings and limits: By a 13 V-J model, ophthalmopathy was set apart from stable hyperthyroidism.

The length of the CDR3 is 15 residues. The germline CDR1 and CDR2 sequences are KGHSH and LQKENI. Trimming removed 2 bases at V and 10 bases at J, with 18 bases between. The chain combines TRBV18 with TRBJ2-1; weak D call: TRBD1 (6 bases). The sequencing input was blood. This TCR came from a young man with Graves' ophthalmopathy. CDR3 sequence: CASSPSGTRAGEQFF. The CDR3 DNA reads TGTGCCAGCTCACCATCCGGGACAAGGGCTGGGGAGCAGTTCTTC.